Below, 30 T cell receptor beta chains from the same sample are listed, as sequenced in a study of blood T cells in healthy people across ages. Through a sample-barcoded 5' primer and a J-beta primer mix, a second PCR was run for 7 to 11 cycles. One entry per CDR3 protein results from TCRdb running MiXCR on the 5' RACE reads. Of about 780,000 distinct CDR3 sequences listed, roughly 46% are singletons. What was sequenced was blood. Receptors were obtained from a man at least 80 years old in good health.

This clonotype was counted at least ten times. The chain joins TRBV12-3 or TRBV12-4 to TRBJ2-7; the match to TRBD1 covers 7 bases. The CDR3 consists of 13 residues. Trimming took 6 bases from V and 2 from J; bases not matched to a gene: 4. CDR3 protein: CASSYGQAYEQYF. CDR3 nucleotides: TGTGCCAGCAGCTACGGACAGGCCTACGAGCAGTACTTC.

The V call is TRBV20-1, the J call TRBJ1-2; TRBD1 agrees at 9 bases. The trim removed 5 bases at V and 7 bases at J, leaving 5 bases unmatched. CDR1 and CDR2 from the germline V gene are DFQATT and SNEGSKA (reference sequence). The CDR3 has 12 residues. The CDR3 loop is CSARDRVCGYTF. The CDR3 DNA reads TGCAGTGCTCGGGACAGGGTTTGTGGCTACACCTTC.

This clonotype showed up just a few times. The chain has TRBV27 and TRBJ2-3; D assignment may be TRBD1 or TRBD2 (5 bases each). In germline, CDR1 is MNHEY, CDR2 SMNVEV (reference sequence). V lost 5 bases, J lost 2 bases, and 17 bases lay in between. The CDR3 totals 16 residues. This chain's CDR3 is CASSGSRDLPTDTQYF. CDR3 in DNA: TGTGCCAGCAGTGGGTCAAGGGACCTTCCCACAGATACGCAGTATTTT.

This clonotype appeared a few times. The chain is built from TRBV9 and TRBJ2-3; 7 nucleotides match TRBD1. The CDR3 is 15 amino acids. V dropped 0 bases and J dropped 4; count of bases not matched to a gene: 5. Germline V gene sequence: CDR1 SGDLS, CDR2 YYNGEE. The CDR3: CASSVEGGFADTQYF. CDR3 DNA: TGTGCCAGCAGCGTAGAAGGGGGCTTCGCAGATACGCAGTATTTT.

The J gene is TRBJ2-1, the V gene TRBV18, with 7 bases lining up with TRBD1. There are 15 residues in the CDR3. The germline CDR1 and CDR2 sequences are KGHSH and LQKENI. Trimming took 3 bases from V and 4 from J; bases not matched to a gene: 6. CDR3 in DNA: TGTGCCAGCTCACCCGCCCCGGGACAGTACAATGAGCAGTTCTTC. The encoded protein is CASSPAPGQYNEQFF. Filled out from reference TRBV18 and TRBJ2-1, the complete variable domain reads NAGVMQNPRHLVRRRGQEARLRCSPMKGHSHVYWYRQLPEEGLKFMVYLQKENIIDESGMPKERFSAEFPKEGPSILRIQQVVRGDSAAYFCASSPAPGQYNEQFFGPGTRLTVL.

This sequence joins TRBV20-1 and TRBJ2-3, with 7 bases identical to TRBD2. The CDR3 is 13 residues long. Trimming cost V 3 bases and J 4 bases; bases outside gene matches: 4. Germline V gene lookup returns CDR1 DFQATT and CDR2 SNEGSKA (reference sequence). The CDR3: CSASQLAPDTQYF. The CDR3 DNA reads TGCAGTGCTAGCCAACTAGCGCCAGATACGCAGTATTTT.

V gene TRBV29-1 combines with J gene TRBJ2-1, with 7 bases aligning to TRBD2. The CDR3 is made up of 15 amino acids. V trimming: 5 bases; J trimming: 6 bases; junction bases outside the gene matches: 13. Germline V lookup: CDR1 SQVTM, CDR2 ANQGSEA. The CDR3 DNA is TGCAGCGTTTGGGGGACTGGCGGGAGTCCCAATGAGCAGTTCTTC. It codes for CSVWGTGGSPNEQFF.

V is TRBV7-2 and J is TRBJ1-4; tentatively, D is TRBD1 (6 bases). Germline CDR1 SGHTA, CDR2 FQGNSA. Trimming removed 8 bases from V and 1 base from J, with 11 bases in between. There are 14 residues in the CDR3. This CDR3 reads CASCSQGTNEKLFF. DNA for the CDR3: TGTGCCAGCTGCTCACAGGGAACTAATGAAAAACTGTTTTTT.

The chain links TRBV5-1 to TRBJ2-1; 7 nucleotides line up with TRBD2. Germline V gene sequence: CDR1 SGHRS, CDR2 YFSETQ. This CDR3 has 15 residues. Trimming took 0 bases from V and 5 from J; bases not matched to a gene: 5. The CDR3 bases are TGCGCCAGCAGCTTGGTGTGGGGGGGTGACAATGAGCAGTTCTTC. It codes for CASSLVWGGDNEQFF.

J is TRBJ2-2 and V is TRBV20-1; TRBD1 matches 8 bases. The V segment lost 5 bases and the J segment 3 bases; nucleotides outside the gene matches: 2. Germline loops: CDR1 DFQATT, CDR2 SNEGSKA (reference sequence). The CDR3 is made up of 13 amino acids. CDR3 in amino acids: CSAPGGDTGELFF. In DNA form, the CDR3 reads TGCAGTGCTCCAGGGGGCGACACCGGGGAGCTGTTTTTT.

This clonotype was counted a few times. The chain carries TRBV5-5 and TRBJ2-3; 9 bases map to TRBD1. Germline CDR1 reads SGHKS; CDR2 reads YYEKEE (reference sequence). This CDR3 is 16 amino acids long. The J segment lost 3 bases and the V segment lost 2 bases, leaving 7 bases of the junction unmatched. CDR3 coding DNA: TGTGCCAGCAGCTTTCGACAGGGGGTGAGGACAGATACGCAGTATTTT. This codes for CASSFRQGVRTDTQYF.

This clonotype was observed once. The CDR3 region has the DNA TGTGCCAGCAGCTTCTCGACGGACAGGCCGACCTACGAGCAGTACTTC. Translated, it gives CASSFSTDRPTYEQYF. The genes are TRBV7-9 and TRBJ2-7; 7 positions match TRBD1. Trimming cost V 3 bases and J 2 bases; bases outside gene matches: 10. There are 16 residues in the CDR3. Germline lookup yields CDR1 SEHNR and CDR2 FQNEAQ (reference sequence).

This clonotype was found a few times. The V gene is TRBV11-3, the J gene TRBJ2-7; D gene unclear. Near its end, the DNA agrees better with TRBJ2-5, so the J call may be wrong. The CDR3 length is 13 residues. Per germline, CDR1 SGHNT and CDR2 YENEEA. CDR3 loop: CASSSATGETQYF. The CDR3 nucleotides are TGTGCCAGCAGCTCTGCGACTGGCGAGACCCAGTACTTC.

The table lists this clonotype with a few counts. The CDR3 sequence: CSARERGWRGPYSNQPQHF. The CDR3 coding sequence is TGCAGTGCTAGAGAACGGGGTTGGAGGGGACCCTATAGCAATCAGCCCCAGCATTTT. The chain combines TRBV20-1 with TRBJ1-5; tentative D call: TRBD1 (5 bases). Looked up from germline, CDR1 is DFQATT and CDR2 is SNEGSKA (reference sequence). The V gene lost 0 bases and the J gene lost 0 bases, with 21 bases spanning the gap. The CDR3 is 19 amino acids.

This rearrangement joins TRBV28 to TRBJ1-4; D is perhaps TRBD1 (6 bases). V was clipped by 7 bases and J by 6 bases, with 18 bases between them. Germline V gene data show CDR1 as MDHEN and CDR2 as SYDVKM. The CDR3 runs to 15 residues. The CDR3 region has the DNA TGTGCCAGCACCACCGCGGGGGCTGGGGATGAAAAACTGTTTTTT. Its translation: CASTTAGAGDEKLFF.

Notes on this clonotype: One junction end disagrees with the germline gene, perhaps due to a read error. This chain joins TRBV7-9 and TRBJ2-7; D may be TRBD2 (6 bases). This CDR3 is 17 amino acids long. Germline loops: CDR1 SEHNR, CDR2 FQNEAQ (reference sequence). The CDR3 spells CAGSSPGATRGPYEQYF. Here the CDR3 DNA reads TGTGCCGGCAGCTCTCCGGGAGCGACCCGCGGGCCCTACGAGCAGTACTTC.

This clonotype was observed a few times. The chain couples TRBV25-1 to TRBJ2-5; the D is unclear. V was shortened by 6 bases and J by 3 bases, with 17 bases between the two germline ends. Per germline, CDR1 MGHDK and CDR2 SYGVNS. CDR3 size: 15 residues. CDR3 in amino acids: CASSSLVGWEETQYF. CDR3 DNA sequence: TGTGCCAGCAGCTCGTTGGTAGGCTGGGAAGAGACCCAGTACTTC.

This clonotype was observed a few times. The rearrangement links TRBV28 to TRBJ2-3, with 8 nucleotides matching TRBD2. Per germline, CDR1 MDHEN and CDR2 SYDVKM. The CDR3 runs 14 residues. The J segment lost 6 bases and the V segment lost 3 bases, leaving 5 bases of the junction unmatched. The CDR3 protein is CASSFMGGRDTQYF. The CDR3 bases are TGTGCCAGCAGTTTTATGGGCGGGAGGGATACGCAGTATTTT.

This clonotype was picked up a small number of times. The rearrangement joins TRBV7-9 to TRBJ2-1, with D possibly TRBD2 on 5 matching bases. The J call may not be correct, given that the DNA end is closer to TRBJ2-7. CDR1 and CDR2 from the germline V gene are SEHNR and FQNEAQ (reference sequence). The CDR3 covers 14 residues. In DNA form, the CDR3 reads TGTGCCAGCAGCTATGGGAGCTCCTACAATGAGCAGTACTTC. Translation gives CASSYGSSYNEQYF.

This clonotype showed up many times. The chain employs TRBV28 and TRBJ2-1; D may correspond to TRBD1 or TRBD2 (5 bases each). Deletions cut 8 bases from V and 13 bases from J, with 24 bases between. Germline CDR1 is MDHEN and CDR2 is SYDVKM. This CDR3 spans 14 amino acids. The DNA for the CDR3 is TGTGCCAGCTTTCTACGAGGGCAGGGAGAAGGACAGTTCTTC. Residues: CASFLRGQGEGQFF.

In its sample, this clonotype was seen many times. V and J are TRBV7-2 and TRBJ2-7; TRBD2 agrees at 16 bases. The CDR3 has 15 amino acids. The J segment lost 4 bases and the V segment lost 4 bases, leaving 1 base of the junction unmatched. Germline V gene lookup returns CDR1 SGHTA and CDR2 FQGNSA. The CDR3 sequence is CASSSGLAGGYEQYF. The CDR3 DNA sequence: TGTGCCAGCAGCTCGGGACTAGCGGGAGGGTACGAGCAGTACTTC.

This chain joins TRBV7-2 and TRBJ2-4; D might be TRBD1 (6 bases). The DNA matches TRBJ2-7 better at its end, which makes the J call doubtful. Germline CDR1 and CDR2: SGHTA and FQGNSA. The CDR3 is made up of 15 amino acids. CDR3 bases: TGTGCCAGCAGCCTAAATCCCGCAGGGGACTACGAGCAGTACTTC. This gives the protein CASSLNPAGDYEQYF.

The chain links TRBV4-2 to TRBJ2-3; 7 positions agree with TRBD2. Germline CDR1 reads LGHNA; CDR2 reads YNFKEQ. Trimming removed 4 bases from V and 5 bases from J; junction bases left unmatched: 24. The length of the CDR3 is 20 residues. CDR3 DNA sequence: TGTGCCAGCAGCCGAAATGACCTTGGCAGCTGGGAGGGCCCGGGAGATACGCAGTATTTT. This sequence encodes CASSRNDLGSWEGPGDTQYF.

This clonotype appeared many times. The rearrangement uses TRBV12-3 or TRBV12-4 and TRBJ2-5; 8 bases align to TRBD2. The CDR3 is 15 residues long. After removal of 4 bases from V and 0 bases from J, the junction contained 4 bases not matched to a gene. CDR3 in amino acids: CASSSLAGNQETQYF. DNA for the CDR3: TGTGCCAGCAGTTCTTTAGCGGGAAACCAAGAGACCCAGTACTTC.

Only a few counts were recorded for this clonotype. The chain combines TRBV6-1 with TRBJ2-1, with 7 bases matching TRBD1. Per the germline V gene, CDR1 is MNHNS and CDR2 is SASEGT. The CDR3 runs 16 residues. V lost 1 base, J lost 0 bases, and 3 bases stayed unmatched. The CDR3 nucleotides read TGTGCCAGCAGTGAAGGGTCAGGGGGCTCCTACAATGAGCAGTTCTTC. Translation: CASSEGSGGSYNEQFF.

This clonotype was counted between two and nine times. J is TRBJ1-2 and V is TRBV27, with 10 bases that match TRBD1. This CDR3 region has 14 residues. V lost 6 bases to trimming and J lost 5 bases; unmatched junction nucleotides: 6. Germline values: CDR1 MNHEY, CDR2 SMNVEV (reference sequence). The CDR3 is CASRSGQGSYGYTF. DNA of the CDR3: TGTGCCAGCAGATCGGGACAGGGGAGTTATGGCTACACCTTC.

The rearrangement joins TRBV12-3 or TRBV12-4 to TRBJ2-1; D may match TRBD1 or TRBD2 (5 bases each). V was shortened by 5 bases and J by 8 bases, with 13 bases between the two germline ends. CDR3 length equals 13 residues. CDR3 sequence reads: CASSGGPLYEQFF. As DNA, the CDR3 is TGTGCCAGCAGTGGGGGACCCTTGTATGAGCAGTTCTTC.

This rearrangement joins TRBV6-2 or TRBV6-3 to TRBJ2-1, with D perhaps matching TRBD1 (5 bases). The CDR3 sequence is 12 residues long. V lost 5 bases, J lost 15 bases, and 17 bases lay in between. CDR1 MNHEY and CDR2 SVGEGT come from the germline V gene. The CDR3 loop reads CASSHRQLSPFF. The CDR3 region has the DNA TGTGCCAGCAGTCATCGACAGTTAAGTCCGTTCTTC.

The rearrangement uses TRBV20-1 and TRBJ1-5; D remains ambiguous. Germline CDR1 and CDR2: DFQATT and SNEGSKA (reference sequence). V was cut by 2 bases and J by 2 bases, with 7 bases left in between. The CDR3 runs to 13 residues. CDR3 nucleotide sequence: TGCAGTGCTAGATATCCCGGCAATCAGCCCCAGCATTTT. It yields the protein CSARYPGNQPQHF.

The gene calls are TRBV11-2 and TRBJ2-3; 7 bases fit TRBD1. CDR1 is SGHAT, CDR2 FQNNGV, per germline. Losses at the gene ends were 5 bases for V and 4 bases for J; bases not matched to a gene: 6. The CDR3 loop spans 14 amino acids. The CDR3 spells CASSPGRGPDTQYF. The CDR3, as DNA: TGTGCCAGCAGCCCCGGAAGGGGGCCAGATACGCAGTATTTT.